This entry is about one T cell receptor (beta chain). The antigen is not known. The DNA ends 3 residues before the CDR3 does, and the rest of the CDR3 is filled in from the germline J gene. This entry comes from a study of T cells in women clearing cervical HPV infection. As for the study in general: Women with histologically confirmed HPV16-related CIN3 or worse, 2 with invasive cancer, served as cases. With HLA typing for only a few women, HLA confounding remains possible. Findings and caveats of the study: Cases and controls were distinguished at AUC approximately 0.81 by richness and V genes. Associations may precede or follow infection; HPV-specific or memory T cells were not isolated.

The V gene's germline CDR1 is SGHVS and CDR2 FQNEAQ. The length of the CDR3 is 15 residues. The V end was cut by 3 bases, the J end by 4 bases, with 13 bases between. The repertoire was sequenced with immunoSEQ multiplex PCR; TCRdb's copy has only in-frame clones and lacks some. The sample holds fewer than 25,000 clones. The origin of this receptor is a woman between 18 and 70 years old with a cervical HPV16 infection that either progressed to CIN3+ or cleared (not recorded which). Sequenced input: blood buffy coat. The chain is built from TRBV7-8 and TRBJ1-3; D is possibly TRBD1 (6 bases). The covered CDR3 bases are TGTGCCAGCAGCTTCGAACAGGGTTTCGGAAACACC. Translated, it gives CASSFEQGFGNT. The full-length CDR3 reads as CASSFEQGFGNTIYF.